These T cell receptor beta chains were read from a single sample in a study of cytomegalovirus exposure and HLA in healthy donors. Assay used: immunoSEQ multiplex PCR; TCRdb lists only in-frame clones, some missing. The data hold more than 85,000 clones, with over 80% observed a single time. The specimen sequenced was PBMCs. Every receptor here comes from a man aged 35 to 55 in good health and CMV-seronegative. CDR3s leave out the opening cysteine and the closing phenylalanine or tryptophan. Clone sizes are given selectively: once, few, many, or a class where the clone is expanded.

V gene	clone size	J gene	CDR3 protein
TRBV18	-	TRBJ1-1	ASSPNLWGSGNAEAF
TRBV7-8	-	TRBJ2-2	ASIVNRGGYTGELF
TRBV7-9	few	TRBJ1-1	ASSLSGTGVPMNTEAF
TRBV12-5	-	TRBJ2-3	ASGLERGSTDTQY
TRBV11-1	-	TRBJ1-6	ASSLGTGVNSPLH
TRBV6-5	once	TRBJ1-4	ASCKGHLGGKLF
TRBV4-1	-	TRBJ1-3	ASSQAAGSGNTIY
TRBV6-1	-	TRBJ1-4	ASSAGQAQEKLF
TRBV25-1	-	TRBJ2-1	ASSDQTGARGYNEQF
TRBV5-4	-	TRBJ2-7	ASSPTGGAYEQY
TRBV2	-	TRBJ2-5	ASRGRGGGEQY
TRBV19	-	TRBJ1-2	ASTIGQATYGYT
TRBV11-3	-	TRBJ2-2	ASSLNRGGTGELF
TRBV4-3	-	TRBJ2-1	ASTTGLAGGKEQF
TRBV6-1	-	TRBJ1-4	ASSADRGNEKLF
TRBV7-2	-	TRBJ2-5	ASSLARLAGGPGETQY
TRBV7-9	few	TRBJ1-5	ASSRGQGDQPQH
TRBV29-1	-	TRBJ1-1	SVDQGVSAEAF